Presented here are 26 T cell receptor beta chains from one specimen sequenced in a study of vaccination effects on CD4 cells after COVID-19. Which antigens these TCRs recognize remains unknown. CD4+ T cells specific for antigen were expanded with viral peptide pools by the ViraFEST assay before sequencing. Subsequent to roughly 9 days of culture, CD4+ T cells were isolated. PCR showed that the person got SARS-CoV-2 infection at some point between March and December 2020. Participants were vaccinated with two doses of either the BNT162b2 or mRNA-1273 vaccine. The assay was immunoSEQ multiplex PCR, and TCRdb's table has in-frame clones only and misses some. The sample consists of over 10,000 clones, roughly 66% of them appearing once. Sequenced here: CD4+ T cells from PBMCs cultured with HCoV-NL63 spike peptides, sampled after COVID-19 vaccination. These receptors originate from a human donor who had a prior SARS-CoV-2 infection.

This chain links TRBV20-1 with TRBJ1-2, with 7 bases aligning to TRBD1. In germline, CDR1 is DFQATT, CDR2 SNEGSKA (reference sequence). The CDR3 runs 11 residues. This CDR3 reads CRTGQTYGYTF. CDR3 coding DNA: TGCAGGACGGGACAGACTTATGGCTACACCTTC.

V is TRBV30 and J is TRBJ2-7; TRBD2 matches at 7 bases. This CDR3 spans 13 amino acids. V was pared by 7 bases and J by 2 bases, with 8 bases of the junction left unmatched. Germline V gene sequence: CDR1 GTSNPN, CDR2 SVGIG (reference sequence). CDR3 sequence (DNA): TGTGCCTCGCGGGGGATGGGAACCTACGAGCAGTACTTC. It encodes CASRGMGTYEQYF.

This sequence joins TRBV20-1 and TRBJ1-1; D is uncertain. The CDR3 has 11 amino acids. V was cut by 4 bases and J by 4 bases, with 7 bases left in between. Germline CDR1 DFQATT, CDR2 SNEGSKA (reference sequence). In DNA form, the CDR3 reads TGCAGTGCTAACCGTGCCACTGAAGCTTTCTTT. Translation gives CSANRATEAFF.

The rearrangement joins TRBV5-4 to TRBJ2-3, with D uncertain. CDR3 length equals 13 residues. V gave up 4 bases and J gave up 2 bases, with 8 bases separating them. CDR1 SGHNT and CDR2 YYREEE come from the germline V gene (reference sequence). The CDR3 reads CASSATSTDTQYF. CDR3 sequence (DNA): TGTGCCAGCAGCGCTACCTCCACAGATACGCAGTATTTT. The variable domain in full, completed from reference TRBV5-4 and TRBJ2-3, reads ETGVTQSPTHLIKTRGQQVTLRCSSQSGHNTVSWYQQALGQGPQFIFQYYREEENGRGNFPPRFSGLQFPNYSSELNVNALELDDSALYLCASSATSTDTQYFGPGTRLTVL.

The rearrangement links TRBV28 to TRBJ1-2; D unclear. This CDR3 comprises 12 residues. Germline V gene lookup returns CDR1 MDHEN and CDR2 SYDVKM. With 2 bases removed from V and 4 bases from J, the gap between germline ends came to 5 bases. The CDR3 bases are TGTGCCAGCAGTTTAAGGCTCTATGGCTACACCTTC. Protein product: CASSLRLYGYTF.

The V gene is TRBV4-2, the J gene TRBJ2-1; D is possibly TRBD1 (6 bases). Trimming pared 0 bases from V and 3 bases from J, leaving 18 bases between. The CDR3 runs to 18 residues. The V gene's germline CDR1 is LGHNA and CDR2 YNFKEQ. CDR3 DNA sequence: TGTGCCAGCAGCCAAGATACAATTGGCAGGGGTATCTACAATGAGCAGTTCTTC. Its translation is CASSQDTIGRGIYNEQFF.

The CDR3 bases are TGTGCCAGCAGCAGAACCGGGTTCAATCAAAGGGCATTAGGCTACACCTTC. It specifies CASSRTGFNQRALGYTF. The rearrangement links TRBV11-3 to TRBJ1-2; D ambiguous. This CDR3 has 17 residues. V shed 5 bases and J shed 8 bases, with 27 bases lying between them. Looked up from germline, CDR1 is SGHNT and CDR2 is YENEEA.

This chain joins TRBV3-1 (or the pseudogene TRBV3-2) and TRBJ1-3; the D is unclear. V lost 4 bases and J lost 4, with 11 bases in between. Germline V CDR1 and CDR2: LGHDT, YNNKEL (reference sequence). This CDR3 comprises 14 residues. CDR3 amino acids: CASSPPGVGNTIYF. In nucleotides, the CDR3 is TGTGCCAGCAGCCCTCCTGGGGTCGGAAACACCATATATTTT.

The CDR3 DNA is TGTGCCAGCAGCCCGGACGGGTACAATGAGCAGTTCTTC. It translates to CASSPDGYNEQFF. The chain employs TRBV11-3 and TRBJ2-1; D ambiguous. Germline loops: CDR1 SGHNT, CDR2 YENEEA. V dropped 5 bases and J dropped 4 bases, with 9 bases sitting between them. CDR3 size: 13 residues.

The chain employs TRBV28 and TRBJ2-7; 9 positions match TRBD1. V lost 6 bases, J lost 3 bases, and 6 bases stayed unmatched. This CDR3 has 14 amino acids. CDR1 MDHEN and CDR2 SYDVKM come from the germline V gene. This chain's CDR3 is CASSRTGVGYEQYF. The CDR3, as DNA: TGTGCCAGCAGCCGGACAGGGGTGGGCTACGAGCAGTACTTC.

V gene TRBV5-1 combines with J gene TRBJ1-3; 7 bases agree with TRBD1. V gave up 2 bases and J gave up 2 bases; unmatched junction bases: 1. Germline V gene data show CDR1 as SGHRS and CDR2 as YFSETQ. CDR3 size: 14 residues. This chain's CDR3 is CASSLGTAGNTIYF. The CDR3 nucleotides read TGCGCCAGCAGCTTAGGGACAGCTGGAAACACCATATATTTT.

V gene TRBV5-1 combines with J gene TRBJ1-4; 11 bases map to TRBD1. This CDR3 contains 17 residues. In germline, CDR1 is SGHRS, CDR2 YFSETQ. V shed 5 bases and J 6 bases; nucleotides not matched to a gene: 12. DNA of the CDR3: TGCGCCAGCAGTACGGGACAGGGGGTATCCGGAGATGAAAAACTGTTTTTT. It is translated as CASSTGQGVSGDEKLFF.

The sample holds a few counts of this clone. The rearrangement uses TRBV20-1 and TRBJ1-1, with unresolved D. CDR1 is DFQATT, CDR2 SNEGSKA, per germline (reference sequence). This CDR3 contains 11 residues. V shed 1 base and J shed 2 bases, with 2 bases lying between them. The DNA of the CDR3 is TGCAGTGCTAGAGGTAACACTGAAGCTTTCTTT. Translation: CSARGNTEAFF.

This chain links TRBV28 with TRBJ1-2; D is uncertain. Per germline, CDR1 MDHEN and CDR2 SYDVKM. This CDR3 is built from 14 residues. Trimming removed 5 bases from V and 3 bases from J, with 13 bases in between. This CDR3 is CASSQTPDYYGYTF. DNA of the CDR3: TGTGCCAGCAGTCAAACCCCAGATTACTATGGCTACACCTTC.

This clone has just a few counts. The chain links TRBV4-1 to TRBJ1-1, with 8 nucleotides matching TRBD1. Germline CDR1 MGHRA, CDR2 YSYEKL. The V and J ends lost 3 bases and 3 bases, in that order; junction bases with no gene match: 3. This CDR3 contains 14 residues. CDR3 sequence (DNA): TGCGCCAGCAGCCACCGACAGGGGCACACTGAAGCTTTCTTT. Translation gives CASSHRQGHTEAFF.

The chain links TRBV30 to TRBJ1-1, with D perhaps matching TRBD1 (6 bases). This CDR3 contains 15 residues. With 3 bases removed from V and 0 bases from J, the gap between germline ends came to 14 bases. The germline gives CDR1 GTSNPN, CDR2 SVGIG (reference sequence). This CDR3 is CAWRQLRGMNTEAFF. DNA of the CDR3: TGTGCCTGGAGACAACTCAGGGGAATGAACACTGAAGCTTTCTTT. Drawing the rest from reference TRBV30 and TRBJ1-1, the complete variable domain is SQTIHQWPATLVQPVGSPLSLECTVEGTSNPNLYWYRQAAGRGLQLLFYSVGIGQISSEVPQNLSASRPQDRQFILSSKKLLLSDSGFYLCAWRQLRGMNTEAFFGQGTRLTVV.

The chain is built from TRBV28 and TRBJ1-4; D is unresolved. The CDR3 runs 14 residues. Germline V gene sequence: CDR1 MDHEN, CDR2 SYDVKM. V shed 6 bases and J shed 10 bases, with 18 bases lying between them. Here the CDR3 reads CASRQMGWDRKLFF. The CDR3, as DNA: TGTGCCAGCAGGCAAATGGGTTGGGATAGAAAACTGTTTTTT.

The rearrangement joins TRBV5-6 to TRBJ1-2; D perhaps matches TRBD1 (6 bases). Germline CDR1 and CDR2: SGHDT and YYEEEE. V dropped 4 bases and J dropped 5 bases, with 15 bases sitting between them. The CDR3 is 14 amino acids. CDR3 DNA sequence: TGTGCCAGCAGCCTTTGGGGGCGGGTTTATGGCTACACCTTC. This codes for CASSLWGRVYGYTF.

V usage is TRBV7-8 and J usage is TRBJ2-1, with TRBD2 identical over 8 bases. Germline-derived CDR1 and CDR2 are SGHVS and FQNEAQ. This CDR3 region has 16 residues. V lost 0 bases and J lost 8; bases outside the gene matches: 9. The CDR3 DNA follows: TGTGCCAGCAGCTTAGCAGAGCCGGGACTAGGGTATGAGCAGTTCTTC. Its translation is CASSLAEPGLGYEQFF.

The chain joins TRBV6-5 to TRBJ2-2; D unresolved. The CDR3 sequence is 14 residues long. Trimming left V 0 bases short and J 6 bases short, with 8 bases between. CDR1 is MNHEY, CDR2 SVGAGI, per germline. CDR3 protein: CASSYSIRPGELFF. CDR3 sequence (DNA): TGTGCCAGCAGTTACTCAATCCGGCCCGGGGAGCTGTTTTTT.

CDR3 in DNA: TGTGCCAGCAGCTTACGATGGGGAGCCTACAATGAGCAGTTCTTC. Translated, it gives CASSLRWGAYNEQFF. The chain combines TRBV11-3 with TRBJ2-1; maybe TRBD2 (5 bases). Trimming shortened V by 2 bases and J by 2 bases, and 10 bases separated the two germline ends. This CDR3 comprises 15 residues. Germline V lookup: CDR1 SGHNT, CDR2 YENEEA.

The chain carries TRBV5-1 and TRBJ1-2; 7 nucleotides line up with TRBD1. The V gene's germline CDR1 is SGHRS and CDR2 YFSETQ. V lost 4 bases to trimming and J lost 4 bases; unmatched junction nucleotides: 7. The CDR3 runs to 14 residues. CDR3 loop: CASSPVGGFYGYTF. CDR3 nucleotides: TGCGCCAGCAGCCCTGTAGGGGGCTTCTATGGCTACACCTTC.

V and J are TRBV7-6 and TRBJ2-5; D unclear. Germline lookup yields CDR1 SGHVS and CDR2 FNYEAQ. Trimming removed 1 base at V and 2 bases at J, with 8 bases between. This CDR3 has 14 amino acids. This chain's CDR3 is CASSLGGSQETQYF. CDR3 coding DNA: TGTGCCAGCAGCTTAGGTGGGTCACAAGAGACCCAGTACTTC. Complete variable domain (other parts from reference TRBV7-6 and TRBJ2-5): GAGVSQSPRYKVTKRGQDVALRCDPISGHVSLYWYRQALGQGPEFLTYFNYEAQQDKSGLPNDRFSAERPEGSISTLTIQRTEQRDSAMYRCASSLGGSQETQYFGPGTRLLVL.

The CDR3 nucleotides are TGTGCCAGCAGTGACCGGGGACTAGCGGGGAAAGATACGCAGTATTTT. It specifies CASSDRGLAGKDTQYF. The chain links TRBV6-1 to TRBJ2-3, with 13 bases lining up with TRBD2. The CDR3 totals 16 residues. Germline V gene lookup returns CDR1 MNHNS and CDR2 SASEGT. J gave up 5 bases and V 3 bases, and 5 bases lay outside the gene matches.

The chain is built from TRBV24-1 and TRBJ2-1, with TRBD1 matching over 8 bases. CDR1 KGHDR and CDR2 SFDVKD come from the germline V gene. The length of the CDR3 is 15 residues. Trimming at V came to 5 bases and at J to 4 bases, leaving 6 bases not matched to a gene. This CDR3 reads CATSGVRGLYNEQFF. The CDR3 DNA sequence: TGTGCCACCAGTGGTGTCAGGGGGCTTTACAATGAGCAGTTCTTC.

This chain links TRBV19 with TRBJ1-1; TRBD1 agrees at 7 bases. V gave up 7 bases and J gave up 12 bases; unmatched junction bases: 14. The CDR3 totals 13 residues. Looked up from germline, CDR1 is LNHDA and CDR2 is SQIVND (reference sequence). CDR3 sequence (DNA): TGTGCCAGTATCCTAAACCCGGGACAGCCGCCTTTCTTT. Protein sequence: CASILNPGQPPFF.